This TCR beta chain was recorded in a study of vaccination effects on CD4 cells after COVID-19. Study outcomes and limitations: Limitations: small convalescent group and missing early post-infection timepoints.

Remarks on this clone: What it binds is unknown. Other DNA sequences from this sample encode an identical CDR3 as well.

The repertoire was sequenced with immunoSEQ multiplex PCR; TCRdb's copy has only in-frame clones and lacks some. The sample holds more than 45,000 clones; approximately 80% are singletons and the top ten take around 3.3%. It was after approximately 11 days of culture that CD4+ T cells were isolated. In germline, CDR1 is SQVTM, CDR2 ANQGSEA. V lost 3 bases to trimming and J lost 1 base, with 6 bases between them. CDR3 size: 12 residues. This chain links TRBV29-1 with TRBJ1-1; D not resolved. This material consisted of CD4+ T cells from PBMCs cultured without peptide, taken before COVID-19 vaccination. This receptor was identified in a human donor who received a COVID-19 vaccine. CDR3 DNA: TGCAGCGTTGAGGGCAGGAACACTGAAGCTTTCTTT. Protein product: CSVEGRNTEAFF.